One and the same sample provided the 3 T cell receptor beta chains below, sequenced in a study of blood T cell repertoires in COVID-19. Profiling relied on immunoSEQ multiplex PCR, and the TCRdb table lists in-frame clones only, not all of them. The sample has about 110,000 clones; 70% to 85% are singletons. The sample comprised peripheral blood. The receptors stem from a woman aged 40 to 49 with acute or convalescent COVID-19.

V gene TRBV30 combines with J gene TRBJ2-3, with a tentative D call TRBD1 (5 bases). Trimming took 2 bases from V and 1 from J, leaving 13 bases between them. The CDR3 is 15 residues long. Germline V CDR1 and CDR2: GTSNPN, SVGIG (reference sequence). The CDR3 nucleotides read TGTGCCTGGAGTTGGGGCAGTATTGGCACAGATACGCAGTATTTT. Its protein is CAWSWGSIGTDTQYF. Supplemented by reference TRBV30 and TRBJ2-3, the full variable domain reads SQTIHQWPATLVQPVGSPLSLECTVEGTSNPNLYWYRQAAGRGLQLLFYSVGIGQISSEVPQNLSASRPQDRQFILSSKKLLLSDSGFYLCAWSWGSIGTDTQYFGPGTRLTVL.

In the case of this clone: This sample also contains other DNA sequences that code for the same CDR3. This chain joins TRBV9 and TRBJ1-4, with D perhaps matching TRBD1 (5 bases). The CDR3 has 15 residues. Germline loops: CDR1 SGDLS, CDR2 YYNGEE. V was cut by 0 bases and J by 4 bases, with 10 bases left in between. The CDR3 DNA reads TGTGCCAGCAGCGTAGGGGGCGGATTTAATGAAAAACTGTTTTTT. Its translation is CASSVGGGFNEKLFF.

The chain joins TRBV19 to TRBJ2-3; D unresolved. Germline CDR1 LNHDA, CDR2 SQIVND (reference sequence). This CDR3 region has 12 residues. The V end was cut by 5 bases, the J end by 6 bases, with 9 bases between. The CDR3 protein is CASSPGHDTQYF. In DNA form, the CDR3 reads TGTGCCAGTAGTCCTGGCCACGATACGCAGTATTTT.